The 11 T cell receptor beta chains below were found in one sample sequenced in a study of blood T cells in healthy people across ages. The use of a sample-barcoded 5' primer and a J-beta primer mix characterized a second PCR of roughly 6 to 12 cycles. Each CDR3 protein is one row after TCRdb ran MiXCR on the 5' RACE reads. This table has about 650,000 distinct CDR3 sequences, more than 45% appearing once. Sequencing input: blood. The receptor source for this set is a woman aged 80 or over in good health.

The V gene is TRBV3-1, the J gene TRBJ1-2; D ambiguous. In germline, CDR1 is LGHDT, CDR2 YNNKEL (reference sequence). This CDR3 spans 14 amino acids. With 1 base removed from V and 8 bases from J, the gap between germline ends came to 14 bases. The CDR3 loop reads CASSQVAGPRGYTF. The CDR3, as DNA: TGTGCCAGCAGCCAAGTCGCCGGCCCTCGAGGCTACACCTTC.

This clonotype has more than one count but fewer than ten. The chain is built from TRBV28 and TRBJ2-5; 9 bases line up with TRBD1. This CDR3 is 13 amino acids long. The ends lost 5 bases at V and 11 bases at J; junction bases unmatched: 9. The germline gives CDR1 MDHEN, CDR2 SYDVKM. The DNA for the CDR3 is TGTGCCAGCAGTGCCACAGGGGGCCTTGAGCAGTACTTC. This gives the protein CASSATGGLEQYF.

The sample holds a few counts of this clonotype. The gene calls are TRBV20-1 and TRBJ1-6; unclear D gene. Trimming removed 6 bases from V and 11 bases from J, with 11 bases in between. The CDR3 length is 11 residues. The germline CDR1 and CDR2 sequences are DFQATT and SNEGSKA (reference sequence). CDR3 amino acids: CSATPSAPLHF. The CDR3 DNA reads as TGCAGTGCCACACCATCGGCACCCCTCCACTTT.

A remark on this clonotype: A read error may be the cause here, since a much bigger clone is one base away. V and J are TRBV2 and TRBJ1-1, with a possible D match to TRBD1 (5 bases). The germline V and J ends were trimmed by 2 bases and 6 bases, with 16 bases remaining between them. CDR1 SNHLY and CDR2 FYNNEI come from the germline V gene. The CDR3 extends over 15 amino acids. The DNA for the CDR3 is TGTGCCAGCAGTGAAACGGGGGGACTGGGGGCTGAAGCTTTCTTT. Translated: CASSETGGLGAEAFF.

V gene TRBV12-3 or TRBV12-4 combines with J gene TRBJ1-2; a possible D gene is TRBD1 (5 bases). This CDR3 is built from 13 residues. Trimming stripped 2 bases from V and 3 bases from J, with 7 bases between. The CDR3 loop is CASSLTQDYGYTF. CDR3 in DNA: TGTGCCAGCAGTTTAACACAGGACTATGGCTACACCTTC.

There are many counts of this clonotype. DNA of the CDR3: TGTGCCAGCAGCGTAGCTTCCGGGGCAGGGGGCTGGAATGAGCAGTTCTTC. Translation: CASSVASGAGGWNEQFF. This chain links TRBV9 with TRBJ2-1, with 8 bases matching TRBD1. Per the germline V gene, CDR1 is SGDLS and CDR2 is YYNGEE. The CDR3 runs to 17 residues. The V and J ends lost 0 bases and 7 bases, in that order; junction bases with no gene match: 12.

A remark on this clonotype: The junction differs from germline at one of its ends, possibly a read error. The chain recombines TRBV7-8 with TRBJ1-5; D not certain. Germline V gene data show CDR1 as SGHVS and CDR2 as FQNEAQ. This CDR3 has 13 residues. The CDR3 loop reads CASSPQANRPQHF. The CDR3 bases are TGTGCCAGCAGCCCCCAAGCGAATCGGCCCCAGCATTTT.

At least ten counts were recorded for this clonotype. V usage is TRBV27 and J usage is TRBJ2-3, with 7 bases identical to TRBD2. There are 15 residues in the CDR3. V shed 8 bases and J 0 bases; nucleotides not matched to a gene: 8. Germline V gives CDR1 MNHEY, CDR2 SMNVEV (reference sequence). The CDR3 reads CASLPFSGSTDTQYF. As DNA, the CDR3 is TGTGCCAGCCTTCCTTTTAGCGGGAGCACAGATACGCAGTATTTT.

This clonotype was detected only once. The rearrangement joins TRBV6-6 to TRBJ2-7; TRBD1 agrees at 10 bases. Germline loops: CDR1 MNHNY, CDR2 SVGAGI (reference sequence). Trimming cost V 5 bases and J 6 bases; bases outside gene matches: 13. This CDR3 contains 16 residues. The CDR3 is CASSPQRTGGSGEQYF. The CDR3 bases are TGTGCCAGCAGTCCCCAGAGGACAGGGGGGTCCGGCGAGCAGTACTTC.

The V and J genes are TRBV2 and TRBJ2-7; 7 bases are shared with TRBD1. V dropped 8 bases and J dropped 2; count of bases not matched to a gene: 9. Germline loops: CDR1 SNHLY, CDR2 FYNNEI. The CDR3 consists of 14 residues. This chain's CDR3 is CASQKDRMTYEQYF. The CDR3 coding sequence is TGTGCCAGCCAGAAGGACAGGATGACCTACGAGCAGTACTTC.

CDR3 sequence (DNA): TGTGCCAGCAGTCGTCGTCTTGTGGCAAGTCCACTACCAGATACGCAGTATTTT. It encodes CASSRRLVASPLPDTQYF. This chain links TRBV27 with TRBJ2-3; D unresolved. V lost 5 bases and J 4 bases, leaving 25 bases between the germline ends. CDR1 and CDR2 (germline): MNHEY, SMNVEV (reference sequence). The CDR3 sequence is 18 residues long.